These 26 T cell receptor beta chains share one sample of origin, sequenced in a study of cytomegalovirus exposure and HLA in healthy donors. Primers included in the PCR were 60 Vbeta and 13 Jbeta primers. Using immunoSEQ multiplex PCR, the repertoire was profiled, and TCRdb retains in-frame clones only, with some absent. The table includes 140,000 to 150,000 clones, more than 70% detected once. Sequenced sample: PBMCs. The receptors stem from a woman between 40 and 50 years old in good health and CMV-seronegative.

The chain uses TRBV27 and TRBJ1-2; TRBD1 aligns across 7 bases. CDR1 MNHEY and CDR2 SMNVEV come from the germline V gene (reference sequence). J lost 7 bases, V lost 2 bases, and 4 bases had no gene match. The CDR3 runs 13 residues. The CDR3 nucleotides read TGTGCCAGCAGTTTACAAACAGGGGTTGGCTACACCTTC. Its translation is CASSLQTGVGYTF.

This chain connects TRBV15 to TRBJ2-2; 7 positions match TRBD1. Germline V gene lookup returns CDR1 LNHNV and CDR2 YYDKDF (reference sequence). V was clipped by 3 bases and J by 4 bases; unmatched bases: 11. The length of the CDR3 is 17 residues. For the CDR3, the DNA is TGTGCCACCAGCAGCTCGAGGGGGCGTCGGAGCACCGGGGAGCTGTTTTTT. Encoded protein: CATSSSRGRRSTGELFF.

The V call is TRBV18, the J call TRBJ2-1; 10 bases map to TRBD2. The CDR3 spans 16 residues. Unmatched junction bases numbered 1, after V lost 0 bases and J lost 2 bases. Germline CDR1 is KGHSH and CDR2 is LQKENI. The CDR3 loop is CASSPPGLAAYNEQFF. CDR3 DNA sequence: TGTGCCAGCTCACCACCCGGACTAGCGGCCTACAATGAGCAGTTCTTC.

The CDR3 here is CAISERIATSGSLHEQYF. CDR3 sequence (DNA): TGTGCCATCAGTGAGCGGATCGCCACTAGCGGGAGCCTCCACGAGCAGTACTTC. This chain connects TRBV10-3 to TRBJ2-7; TRBD2 matches 11 bases. CDR1 is ENHRY and CDR2 is SYGVKD in the germline V gene. This CDR3 comprises 18 residues. The ends lost 2 bases at V and 5 bases at J; junction bases unmatched: 14.

The CDR3 loop reads CASSLLGQGNEKLFF. The CDR3 nucleotides are TGCGCCAGCAGCTTGTTGGGACAGGGTAATGAAAAACTGTTTTTT. This chain connects TRBV5-1 to TRBJ1-4, with 9 bases lining up with TRBD1. V gave up 1 base and J gave up 4 bases; unmatched junction bases: 2. The germline gives CDR1 SGHRS, CDR2 YFSETQ. CDR3 length: 15 amino acids.

This chain connects TRBV5-4 to TRBJ2-2; 12 bases are shared with TRBD1. Per the germline V gene, CDR1 is SGHNT and CDR2 is YYREEE (reference sequence). CDR3 length equals 15 residues. The ends lost 3 bases at V and 7 bases at J; junction bases unmatched: 4. This chain's CDR3 is CASSWGQGAIGELFF. The DNA of the CDR3 is TGTGCCAGCAGCTGGGGACAGGGGGCTATCGGGGAGCTGTTTTTT.

A remark on this clone: This specimen includes other DNA sequences encoding the same CDR3. The genes are TRBV27 and TRBJ2-3; perhaps TRBD1 as D (5 bases). Germline assignment: CDR1 MNHEY and CDR2 SMNVEV (reference sequence). V gave up 6 bases and J gave up 2 bases, with 9 bases separating them. This CDR3 comprises 13 residues. The CDR3 reads CASSFRATDTQYF. As DNA, the CDR3 is TGTGCCAGCAGCTTCAGGGCCACAGATACGCAGTATTTT.

The V call is TRBV6-6, the J call TRBJ2-1; D is uncertain. V was trimmed by 4 bases and J by 0 bases, leaving 10 bases between them. The CDR3 consists of 15 residues. The germline CDR1 and CDR2 sequences are MNHNY and SVGAGI (reference sequence). The DNA for the CDR3 is TGTGCCAGCAGTTTGAGCGTAAGCTCCTACAATGAGCAGTTCTTC. It encodes CASSLSVSSYNEQFF.

The CDR3 sequence is CASMAGGYNEQFF. For the CDR3, the DNA is TGTGCCAGCATGGCGGGGGGTTACAATGAGCAGTTCTTC. The rearrangement links TRBV2 to TRBJ2-1; 8 nucleotides agree with TRBD2. Germline trimming cut 7 bases from V and 4 bases from J; bases unmatched to any gene: 3. Germline CDR1 is SNHLY and CDR2 is FYNNEI. There are 13 residues in the CDR3.

The gene calls are TRBV6-1 and TRBJ1-1, with 7 nucleotides matching TRBD1. This CDR3 is built from 12 residues. Germline V gives CDR1 MNHNS, CDR2 SASEGT. Trimming removed 5 bases from V and 7 bases from J; junction bases left unmatched: 4. CDR3 coding DNA: TGTGCCAGCAGTTCCCGGACAGGTGAAGCTTTCTTT. It translates to CASSSRTGEAFF.

The V gene is TRBV11-2, the J gene TRBJ1-1; D not certain. Trimming removed 5 bases at V and 0 bases at J, with 7 bases between. Germline V gene sequence: CDR1 SGHAT, CDR2 FQNNGV. The CDR3 is 13 residues long. For the CDR3, the DNA is TGTGCCAGCAGCCTGTACATGAACACTGAAGCTTTCTTT. Its protein is CASSLYMNTEAFF.

This sequence joins TRBV28 and TRBJ2-1; D is possibly TRBD2 (7 bases). Trimming shortened V by 5 bases and J by 2 bases, and 22 bases separated the two germline ends. Germline V gene data show CDR1 as MDHEN and CDR2 as SYDVKM. The length of the CDR3 is 18 residues. The CDR3 nucleotides are TGTGCCAGCAGTCCTACGAGGGGGGGGTTACGCACCTACAATGAGCAGTTCTTC. Encoded protein: CASSPTRGGLRTYNEQFF.

As to this clone: The sample holds other DNA sequences that translate to the same CDR3. This CDR3 is CASSLTSGLGNEQFF. The CDR3 DNA reads as TGCGCCAGCAGCCTGACTAGTGGGCTAGGCAATGAGCAGTTCTTC. The chain carries TRBV5-1 and TRBJ2-1; TRBD2 might be the D (6 bases). The CDR3 runs to 15 residues. With 4 bases removed from V and 6 bases from J, the gap between germline ends came to 17 bases. CDR1 is SGHRS and CDR2 is YFSETQ in the germline V gene.

This chain joins TRBV27 and TRBJ2-3; a weak D match, TRBD2 (6 bases). Germline CDR1 and CDR2: MNHEY and SMNVEV (reference sequence). The CDR3 consists of 13 residues. The V end lost 2 bases, the J end lost 6 bases, and 9 bases lay between the germline ends. CDR3 residues: CASSLVTSDTQYF. CDR3 DNA: TGTGCCAGCAGTTTAGTAACTAGCGATACGCAGTATTTT.

This clone was observed many times. The chain recombines TRBV7-9 with TRBJ1-1; D is unclear. From germline, CDR1 is SEHNR and CDR2 FQNEAQ (reference sequence). V was trimmed by 1 base and J by 7 bases, leaving 13 bases between them. The CDR3 is 14 amino acids. CDR3 region: CASSLEMAADEAFF. Written as DNA, the CDR3 is TGTGCCAGCAGCTTAGAAATGGCGGCGGATGAAGCTTTCTTT.

The chain couples TRBV14 to TRBJ1-4; D ambiguous. The CDR3 sequence is 14 residues long. Germline V CDR1 and CDR2: SGHDN, FVKESK. V was cut by 4 bases and J by 6 bases, with 12 bases left in between. The CDR3 DNA reads TGTGCCAGCAGCCGGCCGACGGGATATGAAAAACTGTTTTTT. It specifies CASSRPTGYEKLFF.

The chain couples TRBV5-4 to TRBJ2-3; D ambiguous. V lost 2 bases and J 6 bases, leaving 25 bases between the germline ends. Germline CDR1 is SGHNT and CDR2 is YYREEE (reference sequence). There are 18 residues in the CDR3. CDR3 in amino acids: CASSLDSSARSPRDTQYF. The DNA of the CDR3 is TGTGCCAGCAGCTTAGATAGCTCGGCTCGCTCCCCGCGGGATACGCAGTATTTT. The variable domain in full, completed from reference TRBV5-4 and TRBJ2-3, reads ETGVTQSPTHLIKTRGQQVTLRCSSQSGHNTVSWYQQALGQGPQFIFQYYREEENGRGNFPPRFSGLQFPNYSSELNVNALELDDSALYLCASSLDSSARSPRDTQYFGPGTRLTVL.

The chain employs TRBV15 and TRBJ1-2, with TRBD1 identical over 8 bases. Germline loops: CDR1 LNHNV, CDR2 YYDKDF (reference sequence). CDR3 length: 15 residues. J gave up 5 bases and V 0 bases, and 5 bases lay outside the gene matches. The CDR3 DNA is TGTGCCACCAGCAGAGATTTTCAGGGGGCGTATGGCTACACCTTC. This codes for CATSRDFQGAYGYTF.

The J gene is TRBJ1-3, the V gene TRBV5-5; tentative D call: TRBD1 (5 bases). This CDR3 has 14 residues. The germline CDR1 and CDR2 sequences are SGHKS and YYEKEE (reference sequence). V was trimmed by 4 bases and J by 4 bases, leaving 12 bases between them. CDR3 amino acids: CASSRQGYGNTIYF. CDR3 DNA: TGTGCCAGCAGCCGGCAGGGTTACGGAAACACCATATATTTT. The whole variable domain, filled in from reference TRBV5-5 and TRBJ1-3, reads DAGVTQSPTHLIKTRGQQVTLRCSPISGHKSVSWYQQVLGQGPQFIFQYYEKEERGRGNFPDRFSARQFPNYSSELNVNALLLGDSALYLCASSRQGYGNTIYFGEGSWLTVV.

This sequence joins TRBV30 and TRBJ1-4; 11 bases align to TRBD1. The germline V gene has CDR1 GTSNPN and CDR2 SVGIG (reference sequence). V gave up 5 bases and J gave up 0 bases; unmatched junction bases: 8. The CDR3 has 17 residues. The CDR3 DNA is TGTGCCTGGGCCACCGGGGGACAGGGGGCAACTAATGAAAAACTGTTTTTT. It is translated as CAWATGGQGATNEKLFF.

The chain uses TRBV2 and TRBJ1-5; possibly TRBD1 for D (5 bases). Between the trimmed V and J ends, which lost 7 bases and 8 bases, there was a span of 15 bases. Germline loops: CDR1 SNHLY, CDR2 FYNNEI. The CDR3 runs to 13 residues. CDR3 residues: CASTPGMVEPQHF. The DNA of the CDR3 is TGTGCCAGCACGCCAGGGATGGTAGAGCCCCAGCATTTT.

The chain carries TRBV6-5 and TRBJ2-7, with 7 positions matching TRBD1. Germline CDR1 is MNHEY and CDR2 is SVGAGI. J was trimmed by 0 bases and V by 0 bases; bases with no gene match: 2. The CDR3 extends over 15 amino acids. The chain's CDR3 is CASSYSRQGSYEQYF. The CDR3 DNA reads TGTGCCAGCAGTTACTCGCGACAGGGCTCCTACGAGCAGTACTTC.

The count of this clone is one. The CDR3 loop is CASIMVSSETQYF. The CDR3 DNA is TGTGCCAGCATCATGGTCTCGAGCGAGACCCAGTACTTC. The chain has TRBV2 and TRBJ2-5; no clear D. This CDR3 contains 13 residues. Germline assignment: CDR1 SNHLY and CDR2 FYNNEI. V was pared by 7 bases and J by 5 bases, with 14 bases between.

This clone was observed a few times. The rearrangement uses TRBV5-4 and TRBJ1-2; the match to TRBD1 covers 9 bases. Germline assignment: CDR1 SGHNT and CDR2 YYREEE (reference sequence). The CDR3 totals 13 residues. V lost 5 bases, J lost 6 bases, and 5 bases stayed unmatched. The CDR3 coding sequence is TGTGCCAGCAGTTTACGGACAGGGGATGGCTACACCTTC. It yields the protein CASSLRTGDGYTF. The full variable domain, with the rest looked up from reference TRBV5-4 and TRBJ1-2, is ETGVTQSPTHLIKTRGQQVTLRCSSQSGHNTVSWYQQALGQGPQFIFQYYREEENGRGNFPPRFSGLQFPNYSSELNVNALELDDSALYLCASSLRTGDGYTFGSGTRLTVV.

The rearrangement links TRBV28 to TRBJ2-3; TRBD1 is a possible D gene (5 bases). The germline V gene encodes CDR1 MDHEN and CDR2 SYDVKM. There are 15 residues in the CDR3. V lost 7 bases and J 2 bases, leaving 16 bases between the germline ends. This CDR3 is CASTPRRGFTDTQYF. The CDR3 bases are TGTGCCAGCACCCCCCGTAGGGGCTTCACAGATACGCAGTATTTT.

With regard to this clone: Other DNA sequences in this sample translate to the same CDR3. The rearrangement joins TRBV5-1 to TRBJ1-3, with 7 positions matching TRBD1. The CDR3 sequence is 14 residues long. With 3 bases clipped from V and 0 bases from J, the junction kept 0 bases outside the gene matches. Germline-derived CDR1 and CDR2 are SGHRS and YFSETQ. The CDR3 coding sequence is TGCGCCAGCAGCTGGACAGGCTCTGGAAACACCATATATTTT. Amino acids: CASSWTGSGNTIYF.